A selection of T cell receptor beta chains follows, all from one sample in a study of blood T cell repertoires in COVID-19. The assay was immunoSEQ multiplex PCR, and TCRdb's table has in-frame clones only and misses some. The repertoire holds roughly 150,000 clones, with 84% as singletons. Sequencing was performed on PBMCs or T cells enriched from blood (not recorded which). These receptors all stem from a man aged 50 to 60 who had recovered from COVID-19. CDR3s include the opening cysteine and the closing phenylalanine or tryptophan. The order of the fields is clone size, J gene, D gene, V gene, CDR3 DNA, CDR3 protein. A D gene is named only where the DNA matches it firmly. Some rows have no size entry. The others give once, few or many, or a class for an expanded clone.

. TRBJ1-4 TRBD1 TRBV29-1 TGCAGCGCCCGGGGCAGGGGGGATGAAAAACTGTTTTTT CSARGRGDEKLFF
. TRBJ1-6 . TRBV3-1/TRBV3-2 TGTGCCAGCAGCGAAAAAGAAGGGGGTTCACCCCTCCACTTT CASSEKEGGSPLHF
. TRBJ2-1 TRBD2 TRBV2 TGTGCCAGCAGTCGACAACTAGCGGGGGCCACGAATGAGCAGTTCTTC CASSRQLAGATNEQFF
. TRBJ1-1 TRBD1 TRBV7-9 TGTGCCATAGGGACAGGGGGCACTGAAGCTTTCTTT CAIGTGGTEAFF
. TRBJ1-6 TRBD1 TRBV5-1 TGCGCCAGCAGCCTCCGGGACAGGGATAATTCACCCCTCCACTTT CASSLRDRDNSPLHF
few TRBJ1-5 . TRBV19 TGTGCCAGTAGTATAAGCCGGGGGACGGGCAATCAGCCCCAGCATTTT CASSISRGTGNQPQHF
. TRBJ1-1 . TRBV5-1 TGCGCCAGCAGCTGGACACTGAACACTGAAGCTTTCTTT CASSWTLNTEAFF
. TRBJ2-7 . TRBV6-1 TGTGCCAGCAGTGAAGCCGGCAGCGCCGGGCAGTACTTC CASSEAGSAGQYF
. TRBJ1-1 TRBD1 TRBV3-1/TRBV3-2 TGTGCCAGCAGCCTCGACAGGGGTGAAGCTTTCTTT CASSLDRGEAFF
few TRBJ2-7 TRBD1 TRBV19 TGTGCCAGTTCCCTTGGGCAGGGGGCCTACGAGCAGTACTTC CASSLGQGAYEQYF
. TRBJ1-3 . TRBV7-8 TGTGCCAGCACCCCAGGAGGTTTCTCTGGAAACACCATATATTTT CASTPGGFSGNTIYF
once TRBJ2-7 TRBD1 TRBV6-2/TRBV6-3 TGTGCCAGCAGCCCGGACAGGTTAAACCTCGTGAATGAGCAGTACTTC CASSPDRLNLVNEQYF
. TRBJ1-1 TRBD1 TRBV9 TGTGCCAGCAGCGGGGACAGCGGGTATGAAGCTTTCTTT CASSGDSGYEAFF
. TRBJ2-3 TRBD1 TRBV5-4 TGTGCCAGCAGCGGGACAGGGGGCGCGAGAACAGATACGCAGTATTTT CASSGTGGARTDTQYF